Below, 13 T cell receptor beta chains from the same sample are listed, as sequenced in a study of T cell responses to AZD1222 COVID-19 vaccine. The method was immunoSEQ multiplex PCR; TCRdb's version includes in-frame clones alone and lacks a portion of them. This repertoire shows roughly 170,000 clones, under 95% found once; its top ten account for roughly 1.7%. The specimen was peripheral blood, collected 28 days after the second AZD1222 dose. These receptors originate from an adult who received the AZD1222 COVID-19 vaccine.

V usage is TRBV19 and J usage is TRBJ2-1; 7 bases align to TRBD1. V shed 1 base and J 7 bases; nucleotides not matched to a gene: 1. The CDR3 length is 13 residues. The germline V gene has CDR1 LNHDA and CDR2 SQIVND (reference sequence). CDR3 DNA sequence: TGTGCCAGTAGTATAGGCAGGGGGAATGAGCAGTTCTTC. Amino acid sequence: CASSIGRGNEQFF. Using reference TRBV19 and TRBJ2-1 for the parts outside the CDR3, the full variable domain is DGGITQSPKYLFRKEGQNVTLSCEQNLNHDAMYWYRQDPGQGLRLIYYSQIVNDFQKGDIAEGYSVSREKKESFPLTVTSAQKNPTAFYLCASSIGRGNEQFFGPGTRLTVL.

The chain carries TRBV5-1 and TRBJ2-1, with 8 positions matching TRBD2. Trimming at V came to 4 bases and at J to 2 bases, leaving 5 bases not matched to a gene. Germline CDR1 is SGHRS and CDR2 is YFSETQ. The length of the CDR3 is 15 residues. The CDR3 DNA follows: TGCGCCAGCAGCCCGCGGGAGGACCCCTACAATGAGCAGTTCTTC. As protein: CASSPREDPYNEQFF.

The chain has TRBV11-3 and TRBJ1-1, with D tentatively TRBD1 (5 bases). This CDR3 is built from 14 residues. Germline V gene sequence: CDR1 SGHNT, CDR2 YENEEA. Trimming stripped 1 base from V and 1 base from J, with 7 bases between. Here the CDR3 reads CASSLGTGNTEAFF. The CDR3 region has the DNA TGTGCCAGCAGCTTAGGTACAGGGAACACTGAAGCTTTCTTT.

V and J are TRBV6-5 and TRBJ2-2; unclear D gene. This CDR3 has 14 amino acids. Germline CDR1 MNHEY, CDR2 SVGAGI. V was trimmed by 6 bases and J by 0 bases, leaving 8 bases between them. CDR3 nucleotide sequence: TGTGCCAGCAGACAGCTGTCGAACACCGGGGAGCTGTTTTTT. Its protein product is CASRQLSNTGELFF.

The rearrangement uses TRBV7-8 and TRBJ1-5, with unresolved D. The CDR3 length is 14 residues. Per germline, CDR1 SGHVS and CDR2 FQNEAQ. Trimming shortened V by 1 base and J by 4 bases, and 8 bases separated the two germline ends. In DNA, the CDR3 is TGTGCCAGCAGCTTAGTGTCGGGGAATCAGCCCCAGCATTTT. Translation: CASSLVSGNQPQHF.

J is TRBJ1-4 and V is TRBV12-3 or TRBV12-4; 7 bases are a match to TRBD1. The CDR3 is made up of 13 amino acids. V shed 8 bases, J shed 7 bases, and the junction held 7 bases outside the gene matches. The CDR3 sequence: CASLDRAGEKLFF. As DNA, the CDR3 is TGTGCCAGCCTAGACAGGGCTGGTGAAAAACTGTTTTTT.

The chain carries TRBV7-2 and TRBJ2-3; 7 bases line up with TRBD1. Germline V gene lookup returns CDR1 SGHTA and CDR2 FQGNSA. Germline trimming cut 5 bases from V and 0 bases from J; bases unmatched to any gene: 14. The length of the CDR3 is 18 residues. CDR3 residues: CASSPRDRGLLSTDTQYF. CDR3 nucleotide sequence: TGTGCCAGCAGCCCTCGGGACAGAGGACTCCTTAGCACAGATACGCAGTATTTT. Full variable domain (rest looked up from reference TRBV7-2 and TRBJ2-3): GAGVSQSPSNKVTEKGKDVELRCDPISGHTALYWYRQSLGQGLEFLIYFQGNSAPDKSGLPSDRFSAERTGGSVSTLTIQRTQQEDSAVYLCASSPRDRGLLSTDTQYFGPGTRLTVL.

V is TRBV27 and J is TRBJ1-3; D gene uncertain. V lost 5 bases, J lost 0 bases, and 8 bases lay in between. The germline V gene has CDR1 MNHEY and CDR2 SMNVEV (reference sequence). The CDR3 is 14 residues long. CDR3 sequence (DNA): TGTGCCAGCAGTCTAGACTTCTCTGGAAACACCATATATTTT. Its protein product is CASSLDFSGNTIYF.

The rearrangement joins TRBV27 to TRBJ2-7; D gene ambiguous. The CDR3 contains 14 residues. Trimming removed 8 bases at V and 0 bases at J, with 14 bases between. The germline V gene has CDR1 MNHEY and CDR2 SMNVEV (reference sequence). The CDR3 reads CASSSSTHSYEQYF. Written as DNA, the CDR3 is TGTGCCAGCTCATCGAGTACCCACTCCTACGAGCAGTACTTC.

The chain has TRBV5-1 and TRBJ2-1; weak D call: TRBD1 (6 bases). This CDR3 contains 16 residues. V lost 0 bases and J lost 2, with 12 bases in between. CDR1 SGHRS and CDR2 YFSETQ come from the germline V gene. CDR3: CASSLARDNTYNEQFF. CDR3 in DNA: TGCGCCAGCAGCTTGGCCAGGGACAACACCTACAATGAGCAGTTCTTC. The full variable domain, its missing parts supplied by reference TRBV5-1 and TRBJ2-1, is KAGVTQTPRYLIKTRGQQVTLSCSPISGHRSVSWYQQTPGQGLQFLFEYFSETQRNKGNFPGRFSGRQFSNSRSEMNVSTLELGDSALYLCASSLARDNTYNEQFFGPGTRLTVL.

The chain has TRBV7-8 and TRBJ2-5; 8 bases match TRBD1. Germline CDR1 SGHVS, CDR2 FQNEAQ. V shed 5 bases and J 1 base; nucleotides not matched to a gene: 6. CDR3 length: 15 amino acids. The CDR3 DNA is TGTGCCAGCAGCCGGTCGACAGGGGCCCAAGAGACCCAGTACTTC. As protein: CASSRSTGAQETQYF. Filled out from reference TRBV7-8 and TRBJ2-5, the complete variable domain reads GAGVSQSPRYKVAKRGQDVALRCDPISGHVSLFWYQQALGQGPEFLTYFQNEAQLDKSGLPSDRFFAERPEGSVSTLKIQRTQQEDSAVYLCASSRSTGAQETQYFGPGTRLLVL.

The sample holds one count of this clone. This chain joins TRBV2 and TRBJ1-6; 7 nucleotides agree with TRBD1. Germline CDR1 and CDR2: SNHLY and FYNNEI. With V trimmed by 5 bases and J by 11 bases, 12 bases remained unmatched. CDR3 length: 15 amino acids. The CDR3, as DNA: TGTGCCAGCAGTCTACAGGGGTCCCCCGGGGCACCCCTCCACTTT. It is translated as CASSLQGSPGAPLHF.

The rearrangement joins TRBV24-1 to TRBJ2-5, with D tentatively TRBD1 (5 bases). There are 16 residues in the CDR3. In germline, CDR1 is KGHDR, CDR2 SFDVKD. V dropped 1 base and J dropped 5 bases, with 16 bases sitting between them. The CDR3 DNA is TGTGCCACCAGTGATTTTGAGGACACCCATCCGGAGACCCAGTACTTC. Translating it yields CATSDFEDTHPETQYF.